What follows are 15 T cell receptor beta chains derived from one specimen sequenced in a study of early T cells in non-severe SARS-CoV-2 infection (dated by TCRdb to 2020 to 2022). Libraries were made using 5' RACE. The sequencer was a NextSeq 500. TCRdb's own reprocessing of the public reads used fastp at Q25 and MiXCR and kept productive beta chains. Each entry is one CDR3 protein sequence, shown with its most common DNA and genes. Present in this sample are around 70,000 distinct CDR3 sequences, 12% of which were seen just once. The top ten constitute around 1.8% of the sample. The sample taken for sequencing was whole blood. Receptors were obtained from an adult who was a healthcare worker with PCR-confirmed SARS-CoV-2 infection or an uninfected control (not recorded which).

The J gene is TRBJ2-1, the V gene TRBV2; 13 nucleotides match TRBD2. Germline-derived CDR1 and CDR2 are SNHLY and FYNNEI. This CDR3 region has 15 residues. The junction had 8 bases not matched to a gene; V was cut back by 5 bases and J by 10 bases. The CDR3: CASSRTSGGPGEQFF. For the CDR3, the DNA is TGTGCCAGCAGTCGGACTAGCGGGGGCCCTGGGGAGCAGTTCTTC.

This clonotype was found a few times. The chain recombines TRBV6-2 or TRBV6-3 with TRBJ2-1; TRBD2 matches 11 bases. J lost 8 bases, V lost 0 bases, and 15 bases had no gene match. CDR3 length: 19 amino acids. CDR1 is MNHEY, CDR2 SVGEGT, per germline. The CDR3 spells CASSYSRLAGGPFKDEQFF. CDR3 coding DNA: TGTGCCAGCAGTTACTCGAGGCTAGCGGGGGGCCCCTTTAAGGATGAGCAGTTCTTC.

This clonotype was seen at least ten times. The V gene is TRBV29-1, the J gene TRBJ2-1; D gene unclear. The CDR3 is made up of 11 amino acids. The V and J ends lost 4 bases and 5 bases respectively, with 6 bases between them. CDR1 and CDR2 (germline): SQVTM, ANQGSEA. Written as DNA, the CDR3 is TGCAGCGTTGGCAAACACAATGAGCAGTTCTTC. Amino acid sequence: CSVGKHNEQFF.

This clonotype was detected a few times. This chain joins TRBV2 and TRBJ1-2, with D maybe TRBD1 (6 bases). Germline assignment: CDR1 SNHLY and CDR2 FYNNEI. The CDR3 runs to 13 residues. V dropped 7 bases and J dropped 5 bases, with 14 bases sitting between them. The CDR3 bases are TGTGCCAGCACCCCGGGGGCGCGTTATGGCTACACCTTC. Translation: CASTPGARYGYTF. Full variable domain (remainder filled in from reference TRBV2 and TRBJ1-2): EPEVTQTPSHQVTQMGQEVILRCVPISNHLYFYWYRQILGQKVEFLVSFYNNEISEKSEIFDDQFSVERPDGSNFTLKIRSTKLEDSAMYFCASTPGARYGYTFGSGTRLTVV.

This clonotype was detected ten times or more. The chain carries TRBV18 and TRBJ1-2; D unclear. The length of the CDR3 is 13 residues. Germline V gene lookup returns CDR1 KGHSH and CDR2 LQKENI. Trimming stripped 2 bases from V and 8 bases from J, with 12 bases between. CDR3 sequence reads: CASSPRRDFGYTF. CDR3 in DNA: TGTGCCAGCTCACCAAGGCGGGATTTCGGCTACACCTTC.

The gene calls are TRBV7-9 and TRBJ2-7, with a weak D call TRBD1 (5 bases). V dropped 5 bases and J dropped 3 bases, with 17 bases sitting between them. The CDR3 spans 15 residues. Germline V gene lookup returns CDR1 SEHNR and CDR2 FQNEAQ (reference sequence). The CDR3: CASSAFRWGLYEQYF. Written as DNA, the CDR3 is TGTGCCAGCAGCGCCTTTCGCTGGGGCCTCTACGAGCAGTACTTC.

Ten or more counts support this clonotype. The genes are TRBV5-1 and TRBJ2-1, with 7 bases fitting TRBD1. The length of the CDR3 is 16 residues. The germline V gene encodes CDR1 SGHRS and CDR2 YFSETQ. The ends lost 2 bases at V and 6 bases at J; junction bases unmatched: 11. The CDR3 DNA reads as TGCGCCAGCAGCTTTGGACAGGCGATTCCTCTCAATGAGCAGTTCTTC. Its protein is CASSFGQAIPLNEQFF. Full variable domain (missing parts from reference TRBV5-1 and TRBJ2-1): KAGVTQTPRYLIKTRGQQVTLSCSPISGHRSVSWYQQTPGQGLQFLFEYFSETQRNKGNFPGRFSGRQFSNSRSEMNVSTLELGDSALYLCASSFGQAIPLNEQFFGPGTRLTVL.

The chain combines TRBV20-1 with TRBJ1-1; D possibly corresponds to TRBD1 (6 bases). Looked up from germline, CDR1 is DFQATT and CDR2 is SNEGSKA (reference sequence). CDR3 size: 13 residues. With 6 bases removed from V and 2 bases from J, the gap between germline ends came to 13 bases. CDR3 DNA: TGCAGTGCGTGGACAGCAGGTAACACTGAAGCTTTCTTT. Translated: CSAWTAGNTEAFF.

This clonotype has a count of ten or more. The chain uses TRBV30 and TRBJ2-1, with unresolved D. The CDR3 spans 14 residues. Germline lookup yields CDR1 GTSNPN and CDR2 SVGIG (reference sequence). V gave up 0 bases and J gave up 3 bases, with 9 bases separating them. CDR3 loop: CAWSVLGYYNEQFF. The CDR3, as DNA: TGTGCCTGGAGTGTACTCGGGTACTACAATGAGCAGTTCTTC.

This clonotype was observed a handful of times. This sequence joins TRBV27 and TRBJ2-1; D not certain. This CDR3 spans 14 amino acids. Germline V gene lookup returns CDR1 MNHEY and CDR2 SMNVEV (reference sequence). The V end was cut by 2 bases, the J end by 5 bases, with 10 bases between. CDR3 nucleotides: TGTGCCAGCAGTTTACCCTCTGGTAACAATGAGCAGTTCTTC. It codes for CASSLPSGNNEQFF.

This clonotype appeared once. This sequence joins TRBV13 and TRBJ2-7; TRBD1 matches 9 bases. V trimming: 5 bases; J trimming: 2 bases; junction bases outside the gene matches: 7. Germline-derived CDR1 and CDR2 are PRHDT and FYEKMQ (reference sequence). The length of the CDR3 is 15 residues. The CDR3 spells CASSLNRGPTYEQYF. The CDR3 DNA follows: TGTGCCAGCAGCCTCAACAGGGGGCCAACCTACGAGCAGTACTTC.

Only a few counts were recorded for this clonotype. The V and J genes are TRBV5-4 and TRBJ1-4; no reliable D call. There are 14 residues in the CDR3. Trimming removed 0 bases at V and 0 bases at J, with 3 bases between. Germline V CDR1 and CDR2: SGHNT, YYREEE (reference sequence). The CDR3 region has the DNA TGTGCCAGCAGCTTGGACGCAACTAATGAAAAACTGTTTTTT. Translation gives CASSLDATNEKLFF.

The chain is built from TRBV11-1 and TRBJ2-7; possibly TRBD1 or TRBD2 for D (5 bases each). V lost 5 bases, J lost 5 bases, and 16 bases lay in between. The CDR3 loop spans 14 amino acids. Germline V lookup: CDR1 SGHAT, CDR2 FQDESV (reference sequence). CDR3: CASSLYGTDNEQYF. DNA for the CDR3: TGTGCCAGCAGCCTATACGGGACCGATAACGAGCAGTACTTC.

The V gene is TRBV20-1, the J gene TRBJ2-7; TRBD1 is a possible D gene (6 bases). V lost 1 base, J lost 2 bases, and 15 bases lay in between. Per the germline V gene, CDR1 is DFQATT and CDR2 is SNEGSKA (reference sequence). This CDR3 is built from 15 residues. The CDR3 region has the DNA TGCAGTGCTAGAGCCCCCGAGGACAGTCCCTACGAGCAGTACTTC. Encoded protein: CSARAPEDSPYEQYF.

Ten or more counts support this clonotype. This rearrangement joins TRBV12-3 or TRBV12-4 to TRBJ1-2; a weak D match, TRBD1 (5 bases). V gave up 2 bases and J gave up 5 bases, with 12 bases separating them. The CDR3 sequence is 14 residues long. In DNA, the CDR3 is TGTGCCAGCAGTTTATTTAGGGGAGGATATGGCTACACCTTC. This codes for CASSLFRGGYGYTF.